This T cell receptor beta chain was retrieved from a study of blood T cell repertoires in COVID-19. The CDR3 is made up of 12 amino acids. Germline assignment: CDR1 LNHDA and CDR2 SQIVND (reference sequence). V lost 5 bases and J lost 7, with 11 bases in between. In this sample, this clone turned up a few times. Measured with immunoSEQ multiplex PCR; TCRdb has only the in-frame clones, and not every one. Of about 140,000 clones in the sample, about 80% were seen once. This TCR derives from a man between 65 and 85 years old who had recovered from COVID-19. Specimen: peripheral blood. This chain joins TRBV19 and TRBJ1-2; D may be TRBD1 (6 bases). CDR3: CASSQQGLGYTF. The CDR3 DNA is TGTGCCAGTAGTCAACAGGGCCTTGGCTACACCTTC.